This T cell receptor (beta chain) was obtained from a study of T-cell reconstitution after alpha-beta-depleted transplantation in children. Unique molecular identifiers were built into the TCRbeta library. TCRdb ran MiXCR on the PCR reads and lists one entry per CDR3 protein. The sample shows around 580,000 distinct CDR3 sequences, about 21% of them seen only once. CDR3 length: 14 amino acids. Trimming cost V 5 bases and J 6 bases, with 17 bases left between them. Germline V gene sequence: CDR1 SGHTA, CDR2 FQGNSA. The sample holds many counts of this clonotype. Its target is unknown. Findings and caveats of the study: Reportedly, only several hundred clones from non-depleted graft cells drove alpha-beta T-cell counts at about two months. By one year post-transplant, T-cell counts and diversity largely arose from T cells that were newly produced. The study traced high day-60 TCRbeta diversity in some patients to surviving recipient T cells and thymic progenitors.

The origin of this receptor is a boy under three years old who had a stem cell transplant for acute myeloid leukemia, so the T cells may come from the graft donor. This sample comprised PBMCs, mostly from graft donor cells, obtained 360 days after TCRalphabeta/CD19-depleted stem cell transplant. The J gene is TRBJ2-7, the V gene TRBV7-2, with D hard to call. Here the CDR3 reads CASSHRATTTEQYF. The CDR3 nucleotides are TGTGCCAGCAGCCACAGAGCAACTACTACCGAGCAGTACTTC.